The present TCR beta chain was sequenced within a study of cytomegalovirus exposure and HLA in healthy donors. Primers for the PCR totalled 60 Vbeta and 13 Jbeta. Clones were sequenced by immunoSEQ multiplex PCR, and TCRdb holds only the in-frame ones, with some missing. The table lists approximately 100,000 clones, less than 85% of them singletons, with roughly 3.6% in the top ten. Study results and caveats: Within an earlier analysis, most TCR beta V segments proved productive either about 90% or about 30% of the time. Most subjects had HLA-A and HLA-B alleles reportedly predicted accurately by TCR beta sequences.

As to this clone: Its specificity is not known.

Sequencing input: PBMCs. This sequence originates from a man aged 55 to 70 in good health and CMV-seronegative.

The CDR3 nucleotides read TGCGCCAGCAGGGCAGGCTGGAACACTGAAGCTTTCTTT. The encoded protein is CASRAGWNTEAFF. The chain has TRBV10-2 and TRBJ1-1; D is unclear. The V and J ends lost 6 bases and 1 base respectively, with 9 bases between them. The CDR3 length is 13 residues. Germline lookup yields CDR1 WSHSY and CDR2 SAAADI.